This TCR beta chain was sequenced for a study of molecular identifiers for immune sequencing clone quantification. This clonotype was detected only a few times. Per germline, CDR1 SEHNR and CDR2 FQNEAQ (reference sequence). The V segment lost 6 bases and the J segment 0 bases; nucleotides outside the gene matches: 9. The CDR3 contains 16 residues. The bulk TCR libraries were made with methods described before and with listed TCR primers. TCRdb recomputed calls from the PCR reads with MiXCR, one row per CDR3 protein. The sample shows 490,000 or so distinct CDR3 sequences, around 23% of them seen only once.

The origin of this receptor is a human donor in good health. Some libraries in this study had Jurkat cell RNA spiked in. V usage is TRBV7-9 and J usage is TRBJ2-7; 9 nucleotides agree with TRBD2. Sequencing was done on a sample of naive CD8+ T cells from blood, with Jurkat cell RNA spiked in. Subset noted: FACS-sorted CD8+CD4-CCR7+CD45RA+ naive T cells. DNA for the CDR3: TGTGCCAGCAGTACGAAAGCGGGGGGAAGCTCCTACGAGCAGTACTTC. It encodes CASSTKAGGSSYEQYF.